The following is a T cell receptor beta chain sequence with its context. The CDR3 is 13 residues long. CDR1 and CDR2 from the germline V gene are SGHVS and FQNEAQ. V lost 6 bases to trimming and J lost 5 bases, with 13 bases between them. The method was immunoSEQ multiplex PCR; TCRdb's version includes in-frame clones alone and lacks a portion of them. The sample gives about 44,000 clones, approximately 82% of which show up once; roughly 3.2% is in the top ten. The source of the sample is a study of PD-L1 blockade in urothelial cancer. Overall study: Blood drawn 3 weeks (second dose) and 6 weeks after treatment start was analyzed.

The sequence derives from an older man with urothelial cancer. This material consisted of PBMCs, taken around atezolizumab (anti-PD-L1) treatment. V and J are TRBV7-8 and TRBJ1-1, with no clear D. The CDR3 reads CASREGVTTEAFF. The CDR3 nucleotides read TGTGCCAGCAGAGAGGGCGTGACGACTGAAGCTTTCTTT.